The rows below give T cell receptor beta chains drawn from one sample of a study of early T cells in non-severe SARS-CoV-2 infection. In TCRdb, the 5' RACE reads were re-called with MiXCR into one record per CDR3 protein. The sample shows roughly 75,000 distinct CDR3 sequences, roughly 12% of them seen only once. The sequencing input was whole blood. The receptor source for this set is an adult who was a healthcare worker with PCR-confirmed SARS-CoV-2 infection or an uninfected control (not recorded which). Both conserved end residues are part of each CDR3. A D gene is named only where the DNA matches it firmly. Size is stated for part of the rows, as once, few or many counts, or as a class when the clone is expanded.

>TRBJ1-2|.|TRBV20-1|.
TGCAGTGCTAGCCCCCACTACACCTTC
CSASPHYTF
>TRBJ1-1|.|TRBV2|TRBD1
TGTGTCAGCAGTGGCAGGGGGCGGACTGAAGCCTTTTTT
CVSSGRGRTEAFF
>TRBJ2-1|many|TRBV5-1|TRBD2
TGCGCCAGCAGCGGGGGACTAGCGGGAGGGCCAGGAAGGGATGAGCAGTTCTTC
CASSGGLAGGPGRDEQFF
>TRBJ1-3|many|TRBV28|TRBD1
TGTGCCAGCAGTATCCTGGGACAGGGCGCTGGAAACACCATATATTTT
CASSILGQGAGNTIYF
>TRBJ2-1|.|TRBV4-1|.
TGCGCCAGCAGCCTCAGATTCGACGGAACGGAGCACAATGAGCAGTTCTTC
CASSLRFDGTEHNEQFF
>TRBJ1-2|.|TRBV20-1|TRBD1
TGCAGTGCTAGACCCGGGACAGTTAACTATGGCTACACCTTC
CSARPGTVNYGYTF
>TRBJ2-4|.|TRBV10-3|.
TGTGCCATCAGTGAAGGTCAGGCAAGGCGCATTCAGTACTTC
CAISEGQARRIQYF
>TRBJ2-7|many|TRBV5-1|.
TGCGCCAGCTCCCAATCCGAGTCCTACGAGCAGTACTTC
CASSQSESYEQYF
>TRBJ1-2|many|TRBV28|.
TGTGCCAGCACGGAAGGGGGAAGAAACTATGGCTACACCTTC
CASTEGGRNYGYTF
>TRBJ2-2|many|TRBV29-1|TRBD2
TGCAGCGTTGAAGCTAGCGGGTGGTTCACCGGGGAGCTGTTTTTT
CSVEASGWFTGELFF
>TRBJ2-1|many|TRBV20-1|.
TGCAGTGCTAGAGATCCACTAGCCATCAATGAGCAGTTCTTC
CSARDPLAINEQFF
>TRBJ2-7|.|TRBV29-1|TRBD1
TGCAGCGTTGTGACAGGGGCGGGCACCTACGAGCAGTACTTC
CSVVTGAGTYEQYF
>TRBJ2-5|many|TRBV12-3/TRBV12-4|TRBD2
TGTGCCAGCACCATCCAACTAGCGACGGAGACCCAGTACTTC
CASTIQLATETQYF
>TRBJ2-1|.|TRBV5-1|TRBD2
TGCGCCAGCAGCTCCGACTTGGCCCGCGGGGGGGGAAGGCAGTTCTTC
CASSSDLARGGGRQFF
>TRBJ2-1|few|TRBV14|.
TGTGCCAGCAGCCAAGCTCAGGGAATTCCCTACAATGAGCAGTTCTTC
CASSQAQGIPYNEQFF
>TRBJ2-6|.|TRBV28|.
TGTGCCAGCAGGGCAGGGCCTGGGGCCAACGTCCTGACTTTC
CASRAGPGANVLTF
>TRBJ1-1|few|TRBV6-1|.
TGTGCCAGCACCGAGGGGGGGCTAAACACTGAAGCTTTCTTT
CASTEGGLNTEAFF
>TRBJ2-1|.|TRBV5-4|.
TGTGCCAGCAGCTTATTCAATGAGCAGTTCTTC
CASSLFNEQFF
>TRBJ2-5|few|TRBV5-1|.
TGCGCCAGCAGCTTGGCCGGGACAACCCAAGAGACCCAGTACTTC
CASSLAGTTQETQYF
>TRBJ2-4|few|TRBV2|.
TGTGCCAGCAGTGATAAAAACATTCAGTACTTC
CASSDKNIQYF
>TRBJ2-7|few|TRBV27|.
TGTGCCAGCAGTTTACGTTCCGCCTACGAGCAGTACTTC
CASSLRSAYEQYF
>TRBJ1-5|many|TRBV15|TRBD1
TGTGCCACCAGCAGAGGGGACAGGGGAGGCAATCAGCCCCAGCATTTT
CATSRGDRGGNQPQHF
>TRBJ2-5|.|TRBV29-1|TRBD2
TGCAGCGTAGAAGCGGGGCACGAGACCCAGTACTTC
CSVEAGHETQYF
>TRBJ2-7|.|TRBV15|.
TGTGCCACCCGTTCAGGGGATAGTTCCTACGAGCAGTACTTC
CATRSGDSSYEQYF
>TRBJ2-7|few|TRBV3-1|.
TGTGCCAGCAGCCAACGCGAGGGGCGATACGAGCAGTACTTC
CASSQREGRYEQYF
>TRBJ2-1|few|TRBV10-3|.
TGTGCCATCAGTGAAGCGGGCCCCTACAATGAGCAGTTCTTC
CAISEAGPYNEQFF
>TRBJ2-3|few|TRBV9|.
TGTGCCAGCAGCGTAGTAGGTAGCATTGGGACAGATACGCAGTATTTT
CASSVVGSIGTDTQYF